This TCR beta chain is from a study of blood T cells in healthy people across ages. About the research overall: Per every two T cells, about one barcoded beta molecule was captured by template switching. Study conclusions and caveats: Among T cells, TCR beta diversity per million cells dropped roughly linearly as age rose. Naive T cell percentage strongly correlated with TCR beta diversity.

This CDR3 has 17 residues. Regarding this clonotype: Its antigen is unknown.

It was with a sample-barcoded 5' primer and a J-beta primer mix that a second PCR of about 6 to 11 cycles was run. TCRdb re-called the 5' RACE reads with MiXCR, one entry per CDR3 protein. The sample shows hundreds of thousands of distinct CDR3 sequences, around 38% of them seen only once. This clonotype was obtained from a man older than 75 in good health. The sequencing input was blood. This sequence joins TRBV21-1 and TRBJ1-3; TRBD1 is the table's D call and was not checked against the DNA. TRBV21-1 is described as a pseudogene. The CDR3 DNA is TGTGCCAGCAGCCCCTCTCGGGACAGGGGTACTGGAAACACCATATATTTT. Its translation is CASSPSRDRGTGNTIYF.